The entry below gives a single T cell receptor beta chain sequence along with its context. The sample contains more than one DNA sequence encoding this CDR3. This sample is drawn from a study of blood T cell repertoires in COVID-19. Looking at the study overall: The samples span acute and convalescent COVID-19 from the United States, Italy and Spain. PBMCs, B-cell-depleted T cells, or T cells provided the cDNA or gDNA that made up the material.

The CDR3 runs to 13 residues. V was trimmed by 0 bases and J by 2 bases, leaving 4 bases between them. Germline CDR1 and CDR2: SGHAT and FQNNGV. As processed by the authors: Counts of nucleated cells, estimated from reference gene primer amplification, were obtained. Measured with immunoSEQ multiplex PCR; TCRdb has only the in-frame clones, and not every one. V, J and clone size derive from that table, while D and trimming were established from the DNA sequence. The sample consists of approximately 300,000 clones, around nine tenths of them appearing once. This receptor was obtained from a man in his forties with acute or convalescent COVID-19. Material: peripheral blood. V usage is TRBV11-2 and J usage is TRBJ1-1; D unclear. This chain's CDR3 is CASSLDRNTEAFF. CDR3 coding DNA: TGTGCCAGCAGCTTAGATCGTAACACTGAAGCTTTCTTT.